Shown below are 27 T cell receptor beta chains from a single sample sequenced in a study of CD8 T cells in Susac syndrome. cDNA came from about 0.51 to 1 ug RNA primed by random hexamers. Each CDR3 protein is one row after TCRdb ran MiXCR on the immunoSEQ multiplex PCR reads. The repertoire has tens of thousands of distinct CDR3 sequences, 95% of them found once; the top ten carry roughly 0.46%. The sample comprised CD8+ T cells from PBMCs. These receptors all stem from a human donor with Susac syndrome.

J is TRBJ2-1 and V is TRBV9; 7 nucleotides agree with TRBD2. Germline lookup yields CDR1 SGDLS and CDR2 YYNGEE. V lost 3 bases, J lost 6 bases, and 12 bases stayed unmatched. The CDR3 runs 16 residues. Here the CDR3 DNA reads TGTGCCAGCAGCGGACGACTAGCAGACTCTATCAATGAGCAGTTCTTC. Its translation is CASSGRLADSINEQFF. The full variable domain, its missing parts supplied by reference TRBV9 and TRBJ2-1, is DSGVTQTPKHLITATGQRVTLRCSPRSGDLSVYWYQQSLDQGLQFLIQYYNGEERAKGNILERFSAQQFPDLHSELNLSSLELGDSALYFCASSGRLADSINEQFFGPGTRLTVL.

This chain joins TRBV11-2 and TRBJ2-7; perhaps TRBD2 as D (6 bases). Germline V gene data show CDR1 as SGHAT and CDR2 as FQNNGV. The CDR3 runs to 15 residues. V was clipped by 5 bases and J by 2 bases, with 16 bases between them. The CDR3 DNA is TGTGCCAGCAGCCCCCGTTGGGACTCCCCCTACGAGCAGTACTTC. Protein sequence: CASSPRWDSPYEQYF.

CDR3 nucleotides: TGCAGCGCCGGTGGAACGGAGGTCTCCTACGAGCAGTACTTC. Residues: CSAGGTEVSYEQYF. The chain carries TRBV29-1 and TRBJ2-7, with TRBD2 as a possible D gene (5 bases). The CDR3 is 14 amino acids. From germline, CDR1 is SQVTM and CDR2 ANQGSEA. Trimming stripped 7 bases from V and 0 bases from J, with 16 bases between.

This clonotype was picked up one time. CDR3 DNA sequence: TGTGCCAGTAGTAGGCTAGCGGGAGGAGGTTACAATGAGCAGTTCTTC. This sequence encodes CASSRLAGGGYNEQFF. V usage is TRBV19 and J usage is TRBJ2-1; TRBD2 aligns across 11 bases. This CDR3 region has 16 residues. Germline V CDR1 and CDR2: LNHDA, SQIVND (reference sequence). With V trimmed by 4 bases and J by 4 bases, 6 bases remained unmatched.

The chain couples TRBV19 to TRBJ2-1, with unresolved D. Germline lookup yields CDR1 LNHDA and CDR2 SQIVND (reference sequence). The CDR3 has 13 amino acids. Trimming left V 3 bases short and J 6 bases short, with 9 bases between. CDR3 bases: TGTGCCAGTAGTATGACAAGCACCAATGAGCAGTTCTTC. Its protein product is CASSMTSTNEQFF. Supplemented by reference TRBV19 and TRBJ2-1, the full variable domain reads DGGITQSPKYLFRKEGQNVTLSCEQNLNHDAMYWYRQDPGQGLRLIYYSQIVNDFQKGDIAEGYSVSREKKESFPLTVTSAQKNPTAFYLCASSMTSTNEQFFGPGTRLTVL.

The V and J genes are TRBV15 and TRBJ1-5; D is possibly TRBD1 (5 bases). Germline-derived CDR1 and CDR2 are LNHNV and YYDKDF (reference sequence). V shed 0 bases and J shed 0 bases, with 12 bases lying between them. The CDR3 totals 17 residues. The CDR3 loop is CATSRDPTVYSNQPQHF. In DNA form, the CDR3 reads TGTGCCACCAGCAGAGATCCGACAGTATATAGCAATCAGCCCCAGCATTTT.

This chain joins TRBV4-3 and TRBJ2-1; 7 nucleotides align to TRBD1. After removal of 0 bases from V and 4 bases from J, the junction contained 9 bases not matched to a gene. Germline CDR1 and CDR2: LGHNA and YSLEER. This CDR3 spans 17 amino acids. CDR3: CASSQDPGTVIYNEQFF. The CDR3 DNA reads TGCGCCAGCAGCCAAGACCCAGGGACAGTAATTTACAATGAGCAGTTCTTC.

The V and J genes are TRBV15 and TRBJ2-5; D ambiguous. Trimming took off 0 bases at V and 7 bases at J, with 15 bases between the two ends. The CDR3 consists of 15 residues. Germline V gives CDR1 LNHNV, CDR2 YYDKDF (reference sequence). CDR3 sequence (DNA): TGTGCCACCAGCAGAGAGACCGGCGGCCCAGGGACCCAGTACTTC. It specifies CATSRETGGPGTQYF.

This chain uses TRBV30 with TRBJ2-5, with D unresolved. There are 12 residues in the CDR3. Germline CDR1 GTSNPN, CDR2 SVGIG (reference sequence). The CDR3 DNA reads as TGTGCTTCAGCTACAGAGTCAGGGACCCAGTACTTC. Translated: CASATESGTQYF.

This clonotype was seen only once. CDR3 nucleotides: TGCAGTGCTCCCGACAGGAACTCCTACAATGAGCAGTTCTTC. Protein product: CSAPDRNSYNEQFF. The chain employs TRBV20-1 and TRBJ2-1; weak D call: TRBD1 (6 bases). Germline V gene lookup returns CDR1 DFQATT and CDR2 SNEGSKA (reference sequence). The V gene lost 5 bases and the J gene lost 0 bases, with 11 bases spanning the gap. This CDR3 spans 14 amino acids.

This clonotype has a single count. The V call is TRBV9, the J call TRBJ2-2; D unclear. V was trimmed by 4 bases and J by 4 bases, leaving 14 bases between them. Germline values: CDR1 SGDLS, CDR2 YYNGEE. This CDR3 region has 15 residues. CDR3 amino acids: CASSPSSGSTGELFF. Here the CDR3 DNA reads TGTGCCAGCAGCCCATCCTCTGGATCCACCGGGGAGCTGTTTTTT.

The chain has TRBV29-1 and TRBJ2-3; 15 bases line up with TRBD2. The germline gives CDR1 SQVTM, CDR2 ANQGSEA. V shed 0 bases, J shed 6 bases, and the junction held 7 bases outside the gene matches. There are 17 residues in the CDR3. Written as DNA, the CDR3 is TGCAGCGTTGAAGAGTGGACTAGCGGGAGGGCCGGCGATACGCAGTATTTT. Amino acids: CSVEEWTSGRAGDTQYF.

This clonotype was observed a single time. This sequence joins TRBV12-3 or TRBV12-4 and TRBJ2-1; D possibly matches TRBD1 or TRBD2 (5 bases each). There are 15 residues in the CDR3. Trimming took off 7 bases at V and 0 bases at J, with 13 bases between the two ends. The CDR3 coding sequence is TGTGCCAGCATTACGGGGCCTAGCTCCTACAATGAGCAGTTCTTC. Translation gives CASITGPSSYNEQFF.

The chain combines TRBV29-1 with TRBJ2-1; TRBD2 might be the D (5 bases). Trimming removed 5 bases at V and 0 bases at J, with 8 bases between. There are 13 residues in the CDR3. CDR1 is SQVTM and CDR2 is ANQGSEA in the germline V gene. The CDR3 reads CSVRGFSYNEQFF. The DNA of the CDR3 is TGCAGCGTTCGGGGTTTCTCCTACAATGAGCAGTTCTTC.

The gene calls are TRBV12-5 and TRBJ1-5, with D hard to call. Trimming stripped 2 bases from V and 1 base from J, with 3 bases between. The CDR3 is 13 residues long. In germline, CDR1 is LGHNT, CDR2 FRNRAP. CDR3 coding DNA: TGTGCTAGTGGTTTGCTGAGCAATCAGCCCCAGCATTTT. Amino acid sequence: CASGLLSNQPQHF.

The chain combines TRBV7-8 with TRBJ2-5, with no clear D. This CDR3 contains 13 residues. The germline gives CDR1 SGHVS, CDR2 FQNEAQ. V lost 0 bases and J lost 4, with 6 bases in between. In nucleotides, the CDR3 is TGTGCCAGCAGCTTAGCGATAGCAGAGACCCAGTACTTC. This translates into CASSLAIAETQYF.

In nucleotides, the CDR3 is TGTGCCAGCGGCCCCACCTACGAGCAGTACTTC. Translated, it gives CASGPTYEQYF. The chain has TRBV19 and TRBJ2-7; D call uncertain. The CDR3 is 11 amino acids. Trimming cost V 9 bases and J 2 bases, with 8 bases left between them. In germline, CDR1 is LNHDA, CDR2 SQIVND (reference sequence). Filled out from reference TRBV19 and TRBJ2-7, the complete variable domain reads DGGITQSPKYLFRKEGQNVTLSCEQNLNHDAMYWYRQDPGQGLRLIYYSQIVNDFQKGDIAEGYSVSREKKESFPLTVTSAQKNPTAFYLCASGPTYEQYFGPGTRLTVT.

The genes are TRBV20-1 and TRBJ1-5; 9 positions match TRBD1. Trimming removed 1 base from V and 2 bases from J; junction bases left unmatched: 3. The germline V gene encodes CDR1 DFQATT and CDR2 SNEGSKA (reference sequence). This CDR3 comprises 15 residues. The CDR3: CSARGTGEGNQPQHF. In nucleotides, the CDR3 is TGCAGTGCTAGAGGGACAGGGGAAGGCAATCAGCCCCAGCATTTT.

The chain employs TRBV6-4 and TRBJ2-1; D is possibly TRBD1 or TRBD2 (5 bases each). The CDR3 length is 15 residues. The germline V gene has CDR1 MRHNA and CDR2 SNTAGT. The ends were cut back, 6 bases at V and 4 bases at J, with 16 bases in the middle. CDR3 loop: CASRRTVEGYNEQFF. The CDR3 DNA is TGTGCCAGCAGAAGGACCGTAGAGGGGTACAATGAGCAGTTCTTC.

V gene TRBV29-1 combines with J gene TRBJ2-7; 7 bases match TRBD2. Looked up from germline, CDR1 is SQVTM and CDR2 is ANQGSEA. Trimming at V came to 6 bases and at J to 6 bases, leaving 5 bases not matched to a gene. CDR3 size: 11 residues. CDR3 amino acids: CSVPSGGEQYF. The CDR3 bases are TGCAGCGTACCCTCGGGGGGCGAGCAGTACTTC.

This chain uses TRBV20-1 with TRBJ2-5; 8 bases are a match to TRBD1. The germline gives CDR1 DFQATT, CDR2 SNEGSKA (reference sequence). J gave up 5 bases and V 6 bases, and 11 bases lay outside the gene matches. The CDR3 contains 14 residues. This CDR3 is CSAPDRAVPETQYF. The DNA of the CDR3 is TGCAGTGCACCGGACAGGGCCGTTCCCGAGACCCAGTACTTC.

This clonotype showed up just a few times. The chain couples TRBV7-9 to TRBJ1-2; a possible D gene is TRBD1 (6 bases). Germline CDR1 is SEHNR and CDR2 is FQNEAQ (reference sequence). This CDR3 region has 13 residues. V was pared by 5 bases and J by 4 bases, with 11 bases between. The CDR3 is CASSPRGGYGYTF. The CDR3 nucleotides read TGTGCCAGCAGCCCTAGGGGGGGCTATGGCTACACCTTC. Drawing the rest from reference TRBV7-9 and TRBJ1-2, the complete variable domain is DTGVSQNPRHKITKRGQNVTFRCDPISEHNRLYWYRQTLGQGPEFLTYFQNEAQLEKSRLLSDRFSAERPKGSFSTLEIQRTEQGDSAMYLCASSPRGGYGYTFGSGTRLTVV.

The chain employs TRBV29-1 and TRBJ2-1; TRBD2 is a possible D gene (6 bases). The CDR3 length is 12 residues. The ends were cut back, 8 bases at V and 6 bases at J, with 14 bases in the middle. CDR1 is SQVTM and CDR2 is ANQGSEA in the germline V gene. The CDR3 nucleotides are TGCAGCCAGGGAGGAGGAGCCAATGAGCAGTTCTTC. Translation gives CSQGGGANEQFF.

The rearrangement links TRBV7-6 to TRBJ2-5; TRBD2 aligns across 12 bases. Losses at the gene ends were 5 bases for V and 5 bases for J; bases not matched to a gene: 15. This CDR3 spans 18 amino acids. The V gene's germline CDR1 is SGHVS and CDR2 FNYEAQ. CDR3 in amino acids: CASSPTPLTSGSMETQYF. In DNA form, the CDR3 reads TGTGCCAGCAGCCCCACCCCTTTGACTAGCGGGAGTATGGAGACCCAGTACTTC.

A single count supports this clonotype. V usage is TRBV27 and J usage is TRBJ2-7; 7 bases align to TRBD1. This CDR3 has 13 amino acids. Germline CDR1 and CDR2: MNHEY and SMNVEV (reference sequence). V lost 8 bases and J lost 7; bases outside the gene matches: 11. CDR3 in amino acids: CASAKGAHREQYF. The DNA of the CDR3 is TGTGCCAGCGCAAAGGGGGCTCATAGGGAGCAGTACTTC.

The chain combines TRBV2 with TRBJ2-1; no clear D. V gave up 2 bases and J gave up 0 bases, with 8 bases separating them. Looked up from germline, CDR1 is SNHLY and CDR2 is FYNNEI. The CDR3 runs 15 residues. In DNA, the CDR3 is TGTGCCAGCAGTGAACACCCGAGCTCCTACAATGAGCAGTTCTTC. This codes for CASSEHPSSYNEQFF.

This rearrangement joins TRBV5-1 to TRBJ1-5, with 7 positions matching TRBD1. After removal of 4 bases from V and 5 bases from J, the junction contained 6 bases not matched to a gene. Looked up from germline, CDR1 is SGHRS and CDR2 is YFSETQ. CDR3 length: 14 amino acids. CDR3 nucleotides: TGCGCCAGCAGCCCCGGACAGGCGGATCAGCCCCAGCATTTT. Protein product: CASSPGQADQPQHF.